These 6 T cell receptor beta chains were sequenced from one sample in a study of T cell responses to AZD1222 COVID-19 vaccine. TCRdb keeps only in-frame clones here, not all; method: immunoSEQ multiplex PCR. The sample lists over 100,000 clones, 88% occurring once. The source was peripheral blood, collected on day 0 of AZD1222 vaccination. These receptors came from an adult in good health.

The chain joins TRBV19 to TRBJ2-4; possible D gene TRBD1, 6 bases. Deletions cut 3 bases from V and 5 bases from J, with 11 bases between. CDR1 and CDR2 from the germline V gene are LNHDA and SQIVND (reference sequence). The CDR3 contains 14 residues. The CDR3 here is CASSISQGQNIQYF. DNA of the CDR3: TGTGCCAGTAGTATCTCCCAGGGGCAAAACATTCAGTACTTC.

The chain carries TRBV6-5 and TRBJ2-5; D call uncertain. This CDR3 has 12 amino acids. Germline V gene sequence: CDR1 MNHEY, CDR2 SVGAGI. V was cut by 7 bases and J by 1 base, with 7 bases left in between. CDR3 nucleotide sequence: TGTGCCAGCAAAGGACGCCAAGAGACCCAGTACTTC. This encodes CASKGRQETQYF.

The V call is TRBV10-3, the J call TRBJ2-7; the D call may be TRBD1 or TRBD2 (5 bases each). The ends were cut back, 6 bases at V and 5 bases at J, with 11 bases in the middle. CDR1 ENHRY and CDR2 SYGVKD come from the germline V gene. CDR3 length equals 12 residues. Here the CDR3 DNA reads TGTGCCATCAGGGGGGTAGGAGACGAGCAGTACTTC. Encoded protein: CAIRGVGDEQYF.

The chain has TRBV5-4 and TRBJ2-7; D remains ambiguous. Trimming removed 4 bases from V and 3 bases from J, with 8 bases in between. Germline-derived CDR1 and CDR2 are SGHNT and YYREEE (reference sequence). The CDR3 spans 12 residues. CDR3 amino acids: CASSLPNYEQYF. In nucleotides, the CDR3 is TGTGCCAGCAGCCTACCGAACTACGAGCAGTACTTC.

This clone was seen just once. This rearrangement joins TRBV14 to TRBJ1-2; 9 bases match TRBD1. This CDR3 has 17 amino acids. The V and J ends lost 4 bases and 3 bases, in that order; junction bases with no gene match: 12. CDR1 and CDR2 from the germline V gene are SGHDN and FVKESK. In DNA form, the CDR3 reads TGTGCCAGCAGCCCGCTGGACAGGGGACGGGAAGACTATGGCTACACCTTC. Translating gives CASSPLDRGREDYGYTF. Based on the CDR3 plus reference TRBV14 and TRBJ1-2, the full variable domain is EAGVTQFPSHSVIEKGQTVTLRCDPISGHDNLYWYRRVMGKEIKFLLHFVKESKQDESGMPNNRFLAERTGGTYSTLKVQPAELEDSGVYFCASSPLDRGREDYGYTFGSGTRLTVV.

This chain links TRBV5-5 with TRBJ1-2; D is undetermined. V was clipped by 1 base and J by 0 bases, with 10 bases between them. The CDR3 is 15 residues long. CDR1 and CDR2 (germline): SGHKS, YYEKEE (reference sequence). CDR3 in amino acids: CASSLSGGANYGYTF. Written as DNA, the CDR3 is TGTGCCAGCAGCTTGAGTGGCGGAGCTAACTATGGCTACACCTTC.